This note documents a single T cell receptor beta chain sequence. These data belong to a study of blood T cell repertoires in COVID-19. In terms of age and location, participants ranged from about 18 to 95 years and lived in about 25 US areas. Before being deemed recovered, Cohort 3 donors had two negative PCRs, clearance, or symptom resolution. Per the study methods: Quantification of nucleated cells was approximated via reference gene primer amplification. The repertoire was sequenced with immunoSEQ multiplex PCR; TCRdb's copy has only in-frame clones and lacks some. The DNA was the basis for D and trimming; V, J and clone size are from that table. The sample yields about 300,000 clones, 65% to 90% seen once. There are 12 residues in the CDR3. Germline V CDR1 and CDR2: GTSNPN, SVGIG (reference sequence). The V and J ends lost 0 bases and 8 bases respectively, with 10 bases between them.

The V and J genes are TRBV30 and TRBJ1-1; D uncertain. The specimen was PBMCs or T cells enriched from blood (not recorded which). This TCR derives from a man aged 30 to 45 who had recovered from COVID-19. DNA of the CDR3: TGTGCCTGGAGTGTAAGCGGGTGGGAAGCTTTCTTT. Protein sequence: CAWSVSGWEAFF.